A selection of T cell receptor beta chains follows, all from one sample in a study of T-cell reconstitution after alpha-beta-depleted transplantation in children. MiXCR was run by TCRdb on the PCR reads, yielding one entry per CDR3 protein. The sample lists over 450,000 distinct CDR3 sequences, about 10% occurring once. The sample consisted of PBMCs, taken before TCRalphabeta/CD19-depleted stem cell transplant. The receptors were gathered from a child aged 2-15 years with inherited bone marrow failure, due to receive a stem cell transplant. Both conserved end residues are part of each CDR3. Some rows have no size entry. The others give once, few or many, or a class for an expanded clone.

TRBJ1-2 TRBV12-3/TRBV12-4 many CASSLVWGSSNYGYTF
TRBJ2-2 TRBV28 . CASTYRGPSGTGELFF
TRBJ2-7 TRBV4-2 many CASSQDGVSYEQYF
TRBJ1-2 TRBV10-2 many CASSVTQFGYTF
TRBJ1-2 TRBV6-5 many CASSYRTGLGYTF
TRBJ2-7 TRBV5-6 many CASSLDFQPNRYF
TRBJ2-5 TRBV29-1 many CSVGAQQETQYF
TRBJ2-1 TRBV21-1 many CASSNDGNYNEQFF
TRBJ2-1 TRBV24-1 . CATSDLSSQFF
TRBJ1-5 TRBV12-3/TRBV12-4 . CASSSWTGQEDRPQHF
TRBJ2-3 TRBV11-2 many CASSLDNFGQGTDTQYF
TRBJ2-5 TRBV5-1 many CASSQTPRRGGETQYF
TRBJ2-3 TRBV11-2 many CASSLVWAPGHGSTDTQYF
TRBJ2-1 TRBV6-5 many CASSYELMGEQFF
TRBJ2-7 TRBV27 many CASSPRTGEPYEQYF
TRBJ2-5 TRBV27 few CASSLGGRPQETQYF
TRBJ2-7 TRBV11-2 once CASSKYGEGYEQYF
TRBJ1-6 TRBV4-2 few CASSQDPHPPTPLHF
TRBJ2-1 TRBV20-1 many CSAGDSGSSYNEQFF
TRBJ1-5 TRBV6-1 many CASSWTGASNQPQHF
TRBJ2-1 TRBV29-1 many CSVEGANEQFF
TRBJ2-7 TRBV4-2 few CASSLARGYYYEQYF
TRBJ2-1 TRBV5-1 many CASSLEQGGGNEQFF
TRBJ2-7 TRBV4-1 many CASSQEDRVSYEQYF
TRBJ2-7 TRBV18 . CATSWGVGSYEQYF
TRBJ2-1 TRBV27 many CASRLQASSYNEQFF
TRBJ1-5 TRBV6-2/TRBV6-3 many CASSTWTPRSQPQHF
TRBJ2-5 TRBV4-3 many CASSQVWGLETQYF
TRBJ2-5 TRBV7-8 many CASSLLLQGRVQETQYF
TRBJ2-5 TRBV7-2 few CASSLSTSGQETQYF
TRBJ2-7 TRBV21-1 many CASSTRDRRYEQYF
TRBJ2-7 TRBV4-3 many CASSQALAGVVHEQYF
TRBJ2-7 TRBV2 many CASSGVADAPSYEQYF
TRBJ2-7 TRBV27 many CASSRGLVPYEQYF
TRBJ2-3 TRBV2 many CATHDPGLDRDTQYF
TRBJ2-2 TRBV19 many CASRVDTGELFF
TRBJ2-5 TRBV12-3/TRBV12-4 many CASSLSQETQYF
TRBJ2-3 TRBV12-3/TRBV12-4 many CASSGAGGPGPTQYF
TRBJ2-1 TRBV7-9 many CASSLAVLTSYNEQFF
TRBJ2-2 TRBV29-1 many CSVTSGRAGELFF
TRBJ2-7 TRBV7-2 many CASSLVGTGHYEQYF
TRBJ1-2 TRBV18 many CASSPRGVDGYTF
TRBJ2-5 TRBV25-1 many CASSGVAGDEETQYF
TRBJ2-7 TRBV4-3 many CASSRASGTSYEQYF
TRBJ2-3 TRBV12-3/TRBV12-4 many CASSPSGFTDTQYF
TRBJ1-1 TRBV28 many CASSLSHRDLAAFF
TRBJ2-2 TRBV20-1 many CSATRGAGELFF
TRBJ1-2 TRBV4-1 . CASSQDALSNTF
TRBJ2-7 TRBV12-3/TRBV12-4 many CASSKGTGGYEQYF
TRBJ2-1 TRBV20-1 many CSARLAGAGYNEQFF
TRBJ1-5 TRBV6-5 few CASSYGGEGNQPQHF
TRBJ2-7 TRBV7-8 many CASSHAAYAYEQYF
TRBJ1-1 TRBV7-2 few CASSLVPGANMNTEAFF
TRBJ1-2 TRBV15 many CATSRDNYGYTF
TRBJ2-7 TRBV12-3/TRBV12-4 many CASATSKGGAEQYF